This TCR beta chain derives from a study of blood T cells in healthy people across ages. Details on this clonotype: As yet, its antigen is unknown.

Findings and limits, study-wide: TCR beta diversity tracked closely with naive T cell percentage.

CDR3 length equals 17 residues. Germline CDR1 ENHRY, CDR2 SYGVKD. The second PCR ran about 6 to 11 cycles with a sample-barcoded 5' primer and J-beta primers. TCRdb processed the 5' RACE reads anew with MiXCR; each CDR3 protein has one entry. The repertoire has some 710,000 distinct CDR3 sequences, 35% to 60% of them found once; the top ten carry approximately 18%. Sequencing was performed on blood. The clonotype comes from a man older than 75 in good health. This sequence joins TRBV10-3 and TRBJ2-7, with 7 nucleotides matching TRBD1. Near its end, the DNA agrees better with TRBJ2-5, so the J call may be wrong. The CDR3 region has the DNA TGTGCCATCAGTGAGACCTCCGGGACAGCCGGTATACCGACCCAGTACTTC. Translation gives CAISETSGTAGIPTQYF.